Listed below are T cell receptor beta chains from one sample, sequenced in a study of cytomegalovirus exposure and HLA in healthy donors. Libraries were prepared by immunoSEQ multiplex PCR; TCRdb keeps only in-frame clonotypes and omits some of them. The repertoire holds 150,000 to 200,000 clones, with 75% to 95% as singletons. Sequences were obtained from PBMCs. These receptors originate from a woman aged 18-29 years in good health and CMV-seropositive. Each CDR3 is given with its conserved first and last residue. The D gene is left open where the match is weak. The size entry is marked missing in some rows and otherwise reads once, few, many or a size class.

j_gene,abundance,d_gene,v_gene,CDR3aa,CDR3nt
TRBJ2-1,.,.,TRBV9,CASSGKTGNEQFF,TGTGCCAGCAGCGGTAAAACGGGGAATGAGCAGTTCTTC
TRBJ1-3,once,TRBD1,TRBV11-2,CASSLGRRTGAENTIYF,TGTGCCAGCAGCTTAGGCCGGCGGACAGGGGCGGAAAACACCATATATTTT
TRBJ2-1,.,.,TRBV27,CASSLGAYNEQFF,TGTGCCAGCAGTTTAGGAGCCTACAATGAGCAGTTCTTC
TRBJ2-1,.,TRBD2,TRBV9,CASTPGLAGVGVGYNEQFF,TGTGCCAGCACCCCCGGACTAGCGGGAGTGGGGGTCGGCTACAATGAGCAGTTCTTC
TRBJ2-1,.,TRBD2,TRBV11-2,CASSLGLAVGEQFF,TGTGCCAGCAGCTTAGGGCTAGCGGTCGGTGAGCAGTTCTTC
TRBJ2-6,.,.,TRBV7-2,CASLLGSGANVLTF,TGTGCCAGCCTCCTGGGCTCGGGGGCCAACGTCCTGACTTTC
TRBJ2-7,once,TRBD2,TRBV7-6,CAREPGLAGAYEQYF,TGTGCCAGAGAACCGGGACTAGCGGGGGCCTACGAGCAGTACTTC
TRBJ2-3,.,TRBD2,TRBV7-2,CASSRGLAGGGRETQYF,TGTGCCAGCAGCCGGGGACTAGCGGGAGGAGGGCGGGAAACGCAGTATTTT
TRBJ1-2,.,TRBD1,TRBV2,CASRTTGGTYGYTF,TGTGCCAGCAGAACCACAGGGGGCACCTATGGCTACACCTTC
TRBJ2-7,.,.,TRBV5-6,CASSSDSYEQYF,TGTGCCAGCAGTTCGGACAGCTACGAGCAGTACTTC
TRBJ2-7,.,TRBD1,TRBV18,CASSPPAQGSFSEQYF,TGTGCCAGCTCACCCCCCGCACAGGGGTCTTTCTCCGAGCAGTACTTC
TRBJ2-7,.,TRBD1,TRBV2,CASSEGGGVSYEQYF,TGTGCCAGCAGTGAAGGAGGGGGCGTCTCCTACGAGCAGTACTTC
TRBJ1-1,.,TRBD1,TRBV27,CASSLSRQGGLNTEAFF,TGTGCCAGCAGTTTATCGCGACAGGGGGGCCTGAACACTGAAGCTTTCTTT
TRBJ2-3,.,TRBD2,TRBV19,CASSEKASGRSADTQYF,TGTGCCAGTAGTGAAAAGGCTAGCGGGAGGAGTGCAGATACGCAGTATTTT
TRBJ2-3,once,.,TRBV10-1,CASSDGGIVSGDTQYF,TGCGCCAGCAGTGATGGGGGGATAGTCTCAGGAGATACGCAGTATTTT
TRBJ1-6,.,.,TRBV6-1,CASSERQVNSPLHF,TGTGCCAGCAGTGAAAGGCAGGTAAATTCACCCCTCCACTTT
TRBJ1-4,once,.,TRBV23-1,CASSQSTGATNEKLFF,TGCGCCAGCAGTCAATCAACAGGAGCAACTAATGAAAAACTGTTTTTT
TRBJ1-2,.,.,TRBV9,CASSVNRNYGYTF,TGTGCCAGCAGCGTTAACAGAAACTATGGCTACACCTTC
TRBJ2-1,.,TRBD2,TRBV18,CASSPGLAGDNEQFF,TGTGCCAGCTCACCAGGCCTAGCGGGGGACAATGAGCAGTTCTTC
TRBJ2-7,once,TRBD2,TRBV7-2,CASSLVASGGTAYEQYF,TGTGCCAGCAGCTTAGTGGCTAGCGGGGGGACTGCCTACGAGCAGTACTTC
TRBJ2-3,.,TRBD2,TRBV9,CASSVAGGANTQYF,TGTGCCAGCAGCGTAGCCGGGGGGGCAAATACGCAGTATTTT
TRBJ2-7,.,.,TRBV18,CASSDGQGGYEQYF,TGTGCCAGCTCAGATGGGCAGGGGGGCTACGAGCAGTACTTC
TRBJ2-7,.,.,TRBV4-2,CASSQEGSVSYEQYF,TGTGCCAGCAGCCAAGAAGGAAGCGTCTCCTACGAGCAGTACTTC
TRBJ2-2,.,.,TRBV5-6,CASSLVSGELFF,TGTGCCAGCAGCTTGGTATCCGGGGAGCTGTTTTTT
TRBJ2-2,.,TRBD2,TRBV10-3,CAISDPSRGVREGELFF,TGTGCCATCAGTGACCCTTCCCGGGGGGTAAGAGAGGGGGAGCTGTTTTTT
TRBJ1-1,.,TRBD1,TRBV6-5,CASSYSGRGQVEAFF,TGTGCCAGCAGTTACTCCGGCAGGGGGCAGGTTGAAGCTTTCTTT
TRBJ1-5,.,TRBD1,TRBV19,CASSSLQGSNQPQHF,TGTGCCAGTAGTTCACTACAGGGGAGCAATCAGCCCCAGCATTTT
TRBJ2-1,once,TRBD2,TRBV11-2,CASSLLADSYNEQFF,TGTGCCAGCAGCTTACTAGCGGACTCCTACAATGAGCAGTTCTTC
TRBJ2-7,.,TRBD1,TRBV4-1,CASSQAHRTGGNEQYF,TGCGCCAGCAGCCAAGCCCACCGGACAGGGGGTAACGAGCAGTACTTC
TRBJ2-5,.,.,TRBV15,CATSRDLGGGKTQYF,TGTGCCACCAGCAGAGATCTTGGGGGCGGTAAGACCCAGTACTTC
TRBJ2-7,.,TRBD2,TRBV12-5,CASGREGSYEQYF,TGTGCTAGTGGAAGGGAGGGCTCCTACGAGCAGTACTTC
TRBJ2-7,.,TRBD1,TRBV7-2,CASSARQGHEQYF,TGTGCCAGCAGCGCGAGACAGGGTCACGAGCAGTACTTC
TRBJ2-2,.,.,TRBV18,CASSPHALETTGELFF,TGTGCCAGCTCACCTCATGCTCTGGAGACCACCGGGGAGCTGTTTTTT
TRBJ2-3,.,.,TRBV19,CASSDGGGWDTQYF,TGTGCCAGTTCAGACGGGGGAGGCTGGGATACGCAGTATTTT
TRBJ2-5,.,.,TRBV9,CASSAYGQVAGETQYF,TGTGCCAGCAGCGCATATGGACAGGTCGCGGGGGAGACCCAGTACTTC
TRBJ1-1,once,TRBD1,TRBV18,CASSPLATGDLSEAFF,TGTGCCAGCTCACCGCTAGCTACAGGGGATCTCTCTGAAGCTTTCTTT
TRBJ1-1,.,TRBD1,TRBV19,CASRTLTGETEAFF,TGTGCCAGTAGAACCCTAACAGGGGAAACTGAAGCTTTCTTT
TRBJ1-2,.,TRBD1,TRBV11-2,CASSFRGWEANYGYTF,TGTGCCAGCAGCTTCAGGGGGTGGGAAGCTAACTATGGCTACACCTTC
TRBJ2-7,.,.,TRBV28,CASSPQGRSYEQYF,TGTGCCAGCAGTCCCCAGGGAAGGTCCTACGAGCAGTACTTC
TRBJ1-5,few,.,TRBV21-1,CASRRGQAFNSQPQHF,TGTGCCAGCAGGCGCGGACAGGCCTTTAACTCTCAGCCCCAGCATTTT
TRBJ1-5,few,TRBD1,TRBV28,CASSDRVGNQPQHF,TGTGCCAGCAGTGACAGGGTCGGTAATCAGCCCCAGCATTTT
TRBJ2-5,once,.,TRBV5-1,CASSYYKETQYF,TGCGCCAGCAGCTACTACAAAGAGACCCAGTACTTC
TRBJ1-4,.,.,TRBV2,CASKDLGEKLFF,TGTGCCAGCAAGGACTTAGGGGAAAAACTGTTTTTT
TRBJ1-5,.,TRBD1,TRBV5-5,CASSLGRTGDSNQPQHF,TGTGCCAGCAGCTTGGGGAGGACAGGGGATAGCAATCAGCCCCAGCATTTT
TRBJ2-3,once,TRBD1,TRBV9,CASSVATGVTSTDTQYF,TGTGCCAGCAGCGTAGCTACAGGGGTTACGAGCACAGATACGCAGTATTTT